Below, 21 T cell receptor beta chains from the same sample are listed, as sequenced in a study of shared clonotypes between healthy human individuals. Here immunoSEQ multiplex PCR was the method, and the copy in TCRdb shows in-frame clones only, minus some. The table shows hundreds of thousands of clones, with 90% to 96% occurring only once. Sequencing was done on a sample of naive CD4+ T cells sorted from blood. Subset indicated: CD45RA+ positively selected. All receptors derive from a woman in her 30s in good health.

The CDR3 bases are TGCGCCAGCAGCCAGGACAGGGGGCTCCTAGAGCAGTACTTC. Translating it yields CASSQDRGLLEQYF. This chain joins TRBV5-1 and TRBJ2-7, with 11 nucleotides matching TRBD1. The CDR3 runs 14 residues. The V and J ends lost 4 bases and 7 bases, in that order; junction bases with no gene match: 7. Germline CDR1 SGHRS, CDR2 YFSETQ. Combining the CDR3 with reference TRBV5-1 and TRBJ2-7 gives the whole variable domain KAGVTQTPRYLIKTRGQQVTLSCSPISGHRSVSWYQQTPGQGLQFLFEYFSETQRNKGNFPGRFSGRQFSNSRSEMNVSTLELGDSALYLCASSQDRGLLEQYFGPGTRLTVT.

V is TRBV11-3 and J is TRBJ1-1; 7 nucleotides agree with TRBD1. CDR3 length: 15 residues. J was trimmed by 0 bases and V by 5 bases; bases with no gene match: 6. The germline V gene encodes CDR1 SGHNT and CDR2 YENEEA. The DNA for the CDR3 is TGTGCCAGCAGCCGACAGGGTATAATGAACACTGAAGCTTTCTTT. This gives the protein CASSRQGIMNTEAFF.

The chain has TRBV7-7 and TRBJ2-1, with D tentatively TRBD2 (5 bases). CDR3 size: 16 residues. The germline gives CDR1 SSHAT, CDR2 FNYEAQ (reference sequence). V was shortened by 2 bases and J by 0 bases, with 11 bases between the two germline ends. In DNA, the CDR3 is TGTGCCAGCAGCTTAAACCGCGGGTCCTCCTACAATGAGCAGTTCTTC. As protein: CASSLNRGSSYNEQFF.

The CDR3 DNA is TGTGCCAGCTCACAGACTAGCGGCGAAGAGACCCAGTACTTC. This sequence encodes CASSQTSGEETQYF. The V call is TRBV18, the J call TRBJ2-5, with 9 bases aligning to TRBD2. The V gene's germline CDR1 is KGHSH and CDR2 LQKENI. J was trimmed by 3 bases and V by 4 bases; bases with no gene match: 3. CDR3 length: 14 residues.

This clone was detected once. J is TRBJ2-7 and V is TRBV6-5; the D gene is possibly TRBD1 (5 bases). The CDR3 is 14 residues long. The germline V gene encodes CDR1 MNHEY and CDR2 SVGAGI. The V gene lost 1 base and the J gene lost 5 bases, with 12 bases spanning the gap. DNA of the CDR3: TGTGCCAGCAGTTACTTCGGGCAGGGCCACGAGCAGTACTTC. Translation gives CASSYFGQGHEQYF.

The chain has TRBV28 and TRBJ2-5; TRBD1 matches 9 bases. The end of the DNA is better explained by TRBJ2-7, so the J call may be wrong. Germline V gives CDR1 MDHEN, CDR2 SYDVKM. There are 14 residues in the CDR3. CDR3 bases: TGTGCCAGCAGAGGACAGGGGACCTCCTACGAGCAGTACTTC. Translating gives CASRGQGTSYEQYF.

The chain links TRBV21-1 to TRBJ2-1; TRBD2 is the table's D call and was not checked against the DNA. TRBV21-1 is a pseudogene. The CDR3 length is 15 residues. The CDR3 reads CASSYGIAGENEQFF. In DNA form, the CDR3 reads TGTGCCAGCAGCTATGGCATAGCGGGAGAGAATGAGCAGTTCTTC.

The CDR3 nucleotides are TGCGCCAGCAGCTCCGGACTAGGCGGAGTCGTTGAGCAGTTCTTC. Translated: CASSSGLGGVVEQFF. The rearrangement joins TRBV5-1 to TRBJ2-1; 7 bases align to TRBD2. The CDR3 is made up of 15 amino acids. Losses at the gene ends were 3 bases for V and 9 bases for J; bases not matched to a gene: 12. CDR1 and CDR2 (germline): SGHRS, YFSETQ.

The CDR3 bases are TGTGCAAGTCGCCCGCTTAGAGGGCAGTTCTTC. Its protein is CASRPLRGQFF. The J gene is TRBJ2-1, the V gene TRBV12-2; the DNA was not compared with TRBD2, the D call given in the table. TRBV12-2 is labeled a pseudogene. The CDR3 has 11 residues.

The chain employs TRBV5-1 and TRBJ2-7, with 7 bases matching TRBD1. Looked up from germline, CDR1 is SGHRS and CDR2 is YFSETQ. The CDR3 is made up of 15 amino acids. The J segment lost 3 bases and the V segment lost 0 bases, leaving 6 bases of the junction unmatched. The CDR3, as DNA: TGCGCCAGCAGCTTGGCCGGGACAGAAGTCTACGAGCAGTACTTC. This encodes CASSLAGTEVYEQYF.

J is TRBJ2-2 and V is TRBV18; D is possibly TRBD1 (6 bases). The CDR3 totals 15 residues. Germline V CDR1 and CDR2: KGHSH, LQKENI. V was trimmed by 4 bases and J by 8 bases, leaving 17 bases between them. Here the CDR3 DNA reads TGTGCCAGCTCACTCAACAGGGCTGAGGCGGGGGAGCTGTTTTTT. Amino acids: CASSLNRAEAGELFF.

V usage is TRBV27 and J usage is TRBJ2-7, with D maybe TRBD1 (5 bases). The CDR3 is 15 residues long. With 3 bases removed from V and 7 bases from J, the gap between germline ends came to 19 bases. Germline-derived CDR1 and CDR2 are MNHEY and SMNVEV (reference sequence). The CDR3 DNA is TGTGCCAGCAGTTTTTTGACAGCCCATCCCGGGGAGCAGTACTTC. This gives the protein CASSFLTAHPGEQYF.

This CDR3 reads CASSAGLADSYEQYF. In nucleotides, the CDR3 is TGTGCCAGTAGCGCGGGACTAGCAGATTCCTACGAGCAGTACTTC. The V call is TRBV19, the J call TRBJ2-5; 9 nucleotides align to TRBD2. The J call is in doubt because the DNA end fits TRBJ2-7 better. Per the germline V gene, CDR1 is LNHDA and CDR2 is SQIVND (reference sequence). The CDR3 covers 15 residues.

V usage is TRBV29-1 and J usage is TRBJ2-3; D ambiguous. CDR3 length: 16 residues. V was trimmed by 4 bases and J by 2 bases, leaving 19 bases between them. CDR1 SQVTM and CDR2 ANQGSEA come from the germline V gene. DNA for the CDR3: TGCAGCGTTGTTGGGGAATTGTTTGGGGACACAGATACGCAGTATTTT. It specifies CSVVGELFGDTDTQYF.

The chain has TRBV18 and TRBJ2-1, with 11 bases that match TRBD2. From germline, CDR1 is KGHSH and CDR2 LQKENI. This CDR3 is built from 17 residues. V gave up 2 bases and J gave up 5 bases; unmatched junction bases: 8. The CDR3 region is CASSPILGLAENNEQFF. The CDR3 nucleotides are TGTGCCAGCTCACCAATACTGGGACTAGCGGAGAACAATGAGCAGTTCTTC.

The V gene is TRBV19, the J gene TRBJ2-4; D might be TRBD2 (5 bases). V lost 6 bases, J lost 0 bases, and 15 bases lay in between. The CDR3 spans 16 residues. In germline, CDR1 is LNHDA, CDR2 SQIVND (reference sequence). The CDR3 reads CASSYEAVKAKNIQYF. The CDR3 nucleotides read TGTGCCAGTAGCTACGAAGCGGTAAAAGCCAAAAACATTCAGTACTTC.

This chain connects TRBV7-9 to TRBJ1-5; D remains unclear. The CDR3 loop spans 13 amino acids. Germline V gene sequence: CDR1 SEHNR, CDR2 FQNEAQ (reference sequence). V lost 5 bases and J 1 base, leaving 6 bases between the germline ends. The CDR3: CASSANSNQPQHF. DNA for the CDR3: TGTGCCAGCAGCGCGAACAGCAATCAGCCCCAGCATTTT.

The chain joins TRBV5-1 to TRBJ2-1; D is unresolved. The CDR3 contains 13 residues. V was trimmed by 4 bases and J by 7 bases, leaving 12 bases between them. CDR1 and CDR2 (germline): SGHRS, YFSETQ. The CDR3 region has the DNA TGCGCCAGCAGCAGGGCGCAGAAAAATGAGCAGTTCTTC. Amino acids: CASSRAQKNEQFF.

The chain is built from TRBV9 and TRBJ2-7; the D call may be TRBD1 or TRBD2 (5 bases each). CDR3 length equals 14 residues. Trimming cost V 3 bases and J 3 bases, with 13 bases left between them. CDR1 SGDLS and CDR2 YYNGEE come from the germline V gene. The DNA of the CDR3 is TGTGCCAGCAGCGCGTCCGGGACCTTCTACGAGCAGTACTTC. Its translation: CASSASGTFYEQYF.

V usage is TRBV19 and J usage is TRBJ2-5; TRBD1 matches at 7 bases. Trimming cost V 5 bases and J 11 bases; bases outside gene matches: 17. This CDR3 is built from 15 residues. The germline gives CDR1 LNHDA, CDR2 SQIVND (reference sequence). The CDR3 loop reads CASSPPGQRPYKQYF. In DNA, the CDR3 is TGTGCCAGTAGTCCCCCGGGACAGCGACCCTATAAGCAGTACTTC. The full variable domain, its missing parts supplied by reference TRBV19 and TRBJ2-5, is DGGITQSPKYLFRKEGQNVTLSCEQNLNHDAMYWYRQDPGQGLRLIYYSQIVNDFQKGDIAEGYSVSREKKESFPLTVTSAQKNPTAFYLCASSPPGQRPYKQYFGPGTRLLVL.

The CDR3 here is CASSLGGQDNSPLHF. For the CDR3, the DNA is TGCGCCAGCAGCTTGGGGGGACAGGATAATTCACCCCTCCACTTT. V usage is TRBV5-1 and J usage is TRBJ1-6; 8 bases fit TRBD1. V gave up 0 bases and J gave up 5 bases; unmatched junction bases: 1. Germline CDR1 and CDR2: SGHRS and YFSETQ. The CDR3 sequence is 15 residues long. Looking up the rest from reference TRBV5-1 and TRBJ1-6 gives the full variable domain: KAGVTQTPRYLIKTRGQQVTLSCSPISGHRSVSWYQQTPGQGLQFLFEYFSETQRNKGNFPGRFSGRQFSNSRSEMNVSTLELGDSALYLCASSLGGQDNSPLHFGNGTRLTVT.